The clone carrying this T cell receptor (beta chain) was seen repeatedly, ten times or more. This record belongs to a study of cytomegalovirus exposure and HLA in healthy donors. Measured with immunoSEQ multiplex PCR; TCRdb has only the in-frame clones, and not every one. The data show 250,000 to 350,000 clones, more than 80% seen once. The CDR3 is 15 residues long. Germline lookup yields CDR1 LNHDA and CDR2 SQIVND (reference sequence). V dropped 6 bases and J dropped 0 bases, with 11 bases sitting between them. The sequencing input was PBMCs. The clonotype was recovered from a woman younger than 35 in good health and CMV-seronegative. The V gene is TRBV19, the J gene TRBJ2-2; D gene uncertain. CDR3 sequence reads: CASRPAGANTGELFF. The CDR3 DNA reads as TGTGCCAGTAGACCGGCAGGCGCGAACACCGGGGAGCTGTTTTTT.